This TCR beta chain is from a study of identical twins. General study results and limits: Abundant beta clonotypes from cord blood bore fewer insertions; memory repertoires lacked this pattern.

CDR3 size: 14 residues. V was trimmed by 3 bases and J by 4 bases, leaving 13 bases between them. CDR1 and CDR2 (germline): DFQATT, SNEGSKA (reference sequence). This clonotype was seen only a few times. Its specificity is unknown. TCRdb re-analysed the 5' RACE reads in MiXCR, keeping a single row per CDR3 protein. The sample yields some 500,000 distinct CDR3 sequences, approximately 14% seen once. The data were also submitted as part of a second study, on yellow fever vaccine responses in identical twins.

The V gene is TRBV20-1, the J gene TRBJ2-1; D uncertain. The TCR originated in a woman under 30 in good health. Sequencing used CD4+ T cells sorted from blood. DNA of the CDR3: TGCAGTGCTAGTCTTGTTGGCAGTTACAATGAGCAGTTCTTC. It encodes CSASLVGSYNEQFF.